This T cell receptor beta chain was sequenced in a study of shared clonotypes between healthy human individuals. Study information: Used for every donor were three CD4 naive, three CD4 memory, two CD8 naive and one CD8 memory plate.

Sequencing was performed with immunoSEQ multiplex PCR; in TCRdb, only in-frame clones are kept and a portion is missing. The sample lists roughly 770,000 clones, 95% to 97% seen once, with less than 0.3% in the top ten. The naive CD8 fraction comprised CD45RO-negative cells positively selected for CCR7 and excluded terminally differentiated effector memory CD45RA+ cells. Germline values: CDR1 SEHNR, CDR2 FQNEAQ (reference sequence). This CDR3 spans 16 amino acids. Trimming left V 5 bases short and J 0 bases short, with 14 bases between. The origin of this receptor is a young man in good health. Sequenced sample: naive CD8+ T cells sorted from blood. The chain is built from TRBV7-9 and TRBJ2-1; D may correspond to TRBD1 or TRBD2 (5 bases each). The CDR3 spells CASSPPGTNSYNEQFF. The CDR3 nucleotides read TGTGCCAGCAGCCCGCCCGGGACCAACTCCTACAATGAGCAGTTCTTC.